Presented here are 23 T cell receptor beta chains from one specimen sequenced in a study of radiation and T cells in renal cell carcinoma. Assay used: immunoSEQ multiplex PCR; TCRdb lists only in-frame clones, some missing. The sample holds some 150,000 clones; around nine tenths are singletons and the top ten take roughly 17%. Described time point: blood 4 weeks post-SBRT, at nephrectomy. Indicated treatment: 15 Gy SBRT to primary tumor, nephrectomy 4 weeks later. Specimen: blood, collected from a patient whose treatment included radiotherapy and nephrectomy. The receptors were gathered from a woman aged 50 to 60 with renal cell carcinoma.

J is TRBJ1-4 and V is TRBV2; D is undetermined. V was pared by 7 bases and J by 1 base, with 16 bases between. Germline assignment: CDR1 SNHLY and CDR2 FYNNEI. The CDR3 loop spans 16 amino acids. In DNA, the CDR3 is TGTGCCAGCACCTTTAGCGGGTGGCAAACTAATGAAAAACTGTTTTTT. This encodes CASTFSGWQTNEKLFF.

The rearrangement joins TRBV9 to TRBJ1-3; D unresolved. The CDR3 runs to 13 residues. Germline values: CDR1 SGDLS, CDR2 YYNGEE. Trimming pared 4 bases from V and 2 bases from J, leaving 7 bases between. The CDR3 region has the DNA TGTGCCAGCAGCACATCCCCTGGAAACACCATATATTTT. Translated, it gives CASSTSPGNTIYF.

The genes are TRBV19 and TRBJ1-1; D gene ambiguous. The V gene's germline CDR1 is LNHDA and CDR2 SQIVND (reference sequence). The CDR3 has 14 amino acids. With 5 bases removed from V and 3 bases from J, the gap between germline ends came to 13 bases. Written as DNA, the CDR3 is TGTGCCAGTAGTCCCCCGCGGAGAGACACTGAAGCTTTCTTT. Encoded protein: CASSPPRRDTEAFF.

The chain recombines TRBV2 with TRBJ1-1; 7 positions match TRBD1. The CDR3 spans 13 residues. V gave up 6 bases and J gave up 6 bases; unmatched junction bases: 7. In germline, CDR1 is SNHLY, CDR2 FYNNEI. This CDR3 is CASSDRVSAEAFF. DNA of the CDR3: TGTGCCAGCAGCGACAGGGTATCTGCTGAAGCTTTCTTT.

The genes are TRBV5-1 and TRBJ2-5, with D perhaps TRBD1 (5 bases). This CDR3 has 13 amino acids. Germline V gene sequence: CDR1 SGHRS, CDR2 YFSETQ. V was trimmed by 10 bases and J by 4 bases, leaving 17 bases between them. CDR3 DNA sequence: TGCGCCGGAAGTCAGGGTAACGGAGAGACCCAGTACTTC. Translated, it gives CAGSQGNGETQYF. The variable domain in full, completed from reference TRBV5-1 and TRBJ2-5, reads KAGVTQTPRYLIKTRGQQVTLSCSPISGHRSVSWYQQTPGQGLQFLFEYFSETQRNKGNFPGRFSGRQFSNSRSEMNVSTLELGDSALYLCAGSQGNGETQYFGPGTRLLVL.

The rearrangement links TRBV5-4 to TRBJ1-2; D unresolved. CDR3 length: 16 amino acids. V gave up 1 base and J gave up 8 bases, with 21 bases separating them. Per germline, CDR1 SGHNT and CDR2 YYREEE (reference sequence). CDR3 nucleotides: TGTGCCAGCAGCTTGAGTGGGTCAGAGGGCTCCGGGGGCTACACCTTC. It is translated as CASSLSGSEGSGGYTF.

The CDR3 DNA follows: TGTGCCAGCAGCCTGACCGGGACAGAGAACACTGAAGCTTTCTTT. Its translation is CASSLTGTENTEAFF. This sequence joins TRBV4-2 and TRBJ1-1; TRBD1 matches 7 bases. The CDR3 is 15 residues long. V dropped 4 bases and J dropped 1; count of bases not matched to a gene: 6. CDR1 is LGHNA and CDR2 is YNFKEQ in the germline V gene.

The gene calls are TRBV5-1 and TRBJ2-2; the D gene could be TRBD1 or TRBD2 (7 bases each). The germline V and J ends were trimmed by 1 base and 3 bases, with 13 bases remaining between them. The germline V gene has CDR1 SGHRS and CDR2 YFSETQ. This CDR3 comprises 16 residues. CDR3 coding DNA: TGCGCCAGCAGCTTGTTCCCAGGGGGGGACACCGGGGAGCTGTTTTTT. As protein: CASSLFPGGDTGELFF.

The chain employs TRBV14 and TRBJ2-5, with D perhaps matching TRBD1 (5 bases). The V end was cut by 5 bases, the J end by 5 bases, with 15 bases between. CDR3 size: 14 residues. Germline V gene data show CDR1 as SGHDN and CDR2 as FVKESK. The CDR3 coding sequence is TGTGCCAGCAGCGCCAATAACGCAGGGGAGACCCAGTACTTC. It codes for CASSANNAGETQYF.

The chain is built from TRBV7-6 and TRBJ2-7, with 7 bases lining up with TRBD2. This CDR3 region has 15 residues. Looked up from germline, CDR1 is SGHVS and CDR2 is FNYEAQ. Unmatched junction bases numbered 8, after V lost 5 bases and J lost 1 base. In DNA, the CDR3 is TGTGCCAGCAGCCGGCTAGCGGAGGGGTCCTACGAGCAGTACTTC. Its protein is CASSRLAEGSYEQYF.

CDR3 loop: CASSSGTGQETQYF. DNA of the CDR3: TGTGCCAGCAGCTCCGGGACAGGTCAAGAGACCCAGTACTTC. V usage is TRBV5-4 and J usage is TRBJ2-5; TRBD1 aligns across 8 bases. V trimming: 3 bases; J trimming: 2 bases; junction bases outside the gene matches: 3. Per germline, CDR1 SGHNT and CDR2 YYREEE (reference sequence). The CDR3 is 14 amino acids.

The V call is TRBV5-4, the J call TRBJ2-3; D is perhaps TRBD2 (6 bases). This CDR3 has 14 residues. The germline V gene encodes CDR1 SGHNT and CDR2 YYREEE (reference sequence). In DNA, the CDR3 is TGTGCACAAAAGGAGGGGACTAGCACAGATACGCAGTATTTT. This gives the protein CAQKEGTSTDTQYF.

This clone came up once. This chain links TRBV10-3 with TRBJ2-7; 7 positions match TRBD2. V gave up 0 bases and J gave up 7 bases; unmatched junction bases: 12. CDR3 size: 16 residues. Germline CDR1 ENHRY, CDR2 SYGVKD. In DNA, the CDR3 is TGTGCCATCAGTGAGTCGTTGCGGGGGACTTACTGGGAGCAGTACTTC. Protein product: CAISESLRGTYWEQYF.

The CDR3 here is CASSVDEGDYGYTF. Here the CDR3 DNA reads TGTGCCAGCAGCGTAGATGAAGGGGACTATGGCTACACCTTC. The rearrangement uses TRBV9 and TRBJ1-2, with a weak D call TRBD1 (5 bases). The CDR3 runs to 14 residues. Deletions cut 0 bases from V and 3 bases from J, with 9 bases between. The germline V gene encodes CDR1 SGDLS and CDR2 YYNGEE.

The chain carries TRBV30 and TRBJ2-2, with D hard to call. Germline V CDR1 and CDR2: GTSNPN, SVGIG (reference sequence). This CDR3 region has 13 residues. Trimming took off 0 bases at V and 8 bases at J, with 10 bases between the two ends. CDR3 bases: TGTGCCTGGAGTGTCTCCGGGTCGGGGGAGCTGTTTTTT. Protein product: CAWSVSGSGELFF.

The V and J genes are TRBV19 and TRBJ2-4, with D possibly TRBD2 on 5 matching bases. V lost 5 bases and J 7 bases, leaving 15 bases between the germline ends. Germline-derived CDR1 and CDR2 are LNHDA and SQIVND (reference sequence). This CDR3 has 14 amino acids. The DNA of the CDR3 is TGTGCCAGTAGTCCCTTCCATGGGGAGAACATTCAGTACTTC. It is translated as CASSPFHGENIQYF.

The chain has TRBV29-1 and TRBJ2-5; TRBD2 matches at 9 bases. This CDR3 has 10 amino acids. CDR1 is SQVTM and CDR2 is ANQGSEA in the germline V gene. The CDR3 DNA is TGCGCGGGGGGGGAAGAGACCCAGTACTTC. Translating it yields CAGGEETQYF.

V gene TRBV6-6 combines with J gene TRBJ2-7; the match to TRBD2 covers 10 bases. This CDR3 is built from 16 residues. The V gene's germline CDR1 is MNHNY and CDR2 SVGAGI (reference sequence). V trimming: 0 bases; J trimming: 4 bases; junction bases outside the gene matches: 6. The CDR3 nucleotides read TGTGCCAGCAGTTACTCGAGGTCTAGCGGGGGTTACGAGCAGTACTTC. Residues: CASSYSRSSGGYEQYF.

CDR3: CASKRDSYGYTF. In nucleotides, the CDR3 is TGTGCCAGCAAACGGGACAGCTATGGCTACACCTTC. The rearrangement links TRBV6-1 to TRBJ1-2; 7 nucleotides line up with TRBD1. V lost 7 bases to trimming and J lost 4 bases; unmatched junction nucleotides: 3. The CDR3 has 12 residues. Looked up from germline, CDR1 is MNHNS and CDR2 is SASEGT.

The V and J genes are TRBV30 and TRBJ2-1, with 8 positions matching TRBD2. Germline trimming cut 8 bases from V and 8 bases from J; bases unmatched to any gene: 20. Per germline, CDR1 GTSNPN and CDR2 SVGIG (reference sequence). The length of the CDR3 is 16 residues. In DNA form, the CDR3 reads TGTGCCACGTGCGCCGGGGGGGCGGTCGGTTGCGATGAGCAGTTCTTC. Translated: CATCAGGAVGCDEQFF.

A single count supports this clone. The V and J genes are TRBV5-1 and TRBJ2-1; the D is unclear. The CDR3 is 15 residues long. CDR1 and CDR2 from the germline V gene are SGHRS and YFSETQ. Trimming took 0 bases from V and 0 from J, leaving 7 bases between them. DNA for the CDR3: TGCGCCAGCAGCTTGGCCTCGACCTCCTACAATGAGCAGTTCTTC. As protein: CASSLASTSYNEQFF. Filled out from reference TRBV5-1 and TRBJ2-1, the complete variable domain reads KAGVTQTPRYLIKTRGQQVTLSCSPISGHRSVSWYQQTPGQGLQFLFEYFSETQRNKGNFPGRFSGRQFSNSRSEMNVSTLELGDSALYLCASSLASTSYNEQFFGPGTRLTVL.

CDR3 DNA sequence: TGTGCCAGCAGTGATTCGGGACTAGCGGGATACAATGAGCAGTTCTTC. This encodes CASSDSGLAGYNEQFF. The chain uses TRBV25-1 and TRBJ2-1, with TRBD2 matching 13 bases. V was pared by 3 bases and J by 4 bases, with 3 bases of the junction left unmatched. The CDR3 totals 16 residues. Germline assignment: CDR1 MGHDK and CDR2 SYGVNS.

With regard to this clone: Other DNA sequences in this sample translate to the same CDR3. The chain couples TRBV5-1 to TRBJ2-7; 9 bases are shared with TRBD1. CDR1 and CDR2 from the germline V gene are SGHRS and YFSETQ. The V and J ends lost 4 bases and 1 base, in that order; junction bases with no gene match: 6. The CDR3 covers 15 residues. The CDR3 bases are TGCGCCAGCAGCCTCGGACAGGGGTCATCCTACGAGCAGTACTTC. Protein product: CASSLGQGSSYEQYF.